The 3 T cell receptor beta chains in this list originate from one sample, sequenced in a study of radiotherapy plus CTLA-4 blockade in lung cancer. Clones were read by immunoSEQ multiplex PCR, and TCRdb kept only the in-frame ones, dropping some. The sample lists around 55,000 clones, just under 85% seen once, with less than 7.5% in the top ten. Material: peripheral blood, obtained from a patient treated with radiotherapy plus ipilimumab. The origin of the receptors is a human donor with non-small cell lung cancer whose response to radiotherapy plus ipilimumab could not be evaluated.

This chain connects TRBV11-3 to TRBJ2-5; 9 bases are shared with TRBD2. Losses at the gene ends were 5 bases for V and 10 bases for J; bases not matched to a gene: 14. The CDR3 loop spans 15 amino acids. CDR1 SGHNT and CDR2 YENEEA come from the germline V gene. Here the CDR3 reads CASSPSGTSISVQYF. The DNA of the CDR3 is TGTGCCAGCAGCCCGTCTGGGACTAGCATAAGTGTCCAGTACTTC.

The CDR3 here is CASSRDRGEKLFF. CDR3 nucleotide sequence: TGTGCCAGCAGTCGGGACAGGGGGGAAAAACTGTTTTTT. The chain has TRBV6-1 and TRBJ1-4; the match to TRBD1 covers 11 bases. Germline V gene sequence: CDR1 MNHNS, CDR2 SASEGT. The CDR3 consists of 13 residues. After removal of 5 bases from V and 8 bases from J, the junction contained 1 base not matched to a gene.

The V call is TRBV4-1, the J call TRBJ1-1, with D possibly matching TRBD1 (6 bases). The CDR3 spans 16 residues. Trimming pared 0 bases from V and 7 bases from J, leaving 18 bases between. In germline, CDR1 is MGHRA, CDR2 YSYEKL. The CDR3 here is CASSQDRRGALGEAFF. CDR3 coding DNA: TGCGCCAGCAGCCAAGACCGACGGGGGGCCCTGGGTGAAGCTTTCTTT.